A single count supports the clone carrying this TCR beta chain. All enrollees were about 18 to 90 years old and from 20 to 30 US areas. Before being deemed recovered, Cohort 3 donors had two negative PCRs, clearance, or symptom resolution. Germline V gene sequence: CDR1 SGDLS, CDR2 YYNGEE. V lost 3 bases and J lost 3, with 13 bases in between. The CDR3 length is 15 residues. These data are taken from a study of blood T cell repertoires in COVID-19. Study details: Acute-phase and convalescent COVID-19 samples originated in the United States, Italy and Spain. Sample material is recorded as cDNA or gDNA derived from T cells, B-cell-depleted T cells, or PBMCs.

The repertoire was sequenced with immunoSEQ multiplex PCR; TCRdb's copy has only in-frame clones and lacks some. The sample has fewer than 250,000 clones; roughly 83% are singletons. The V call is TRBV9, the J call TRBJ2-1; possibly TRBD1 for D (5 bases). This TCR came from a woman aged 25-40 years who had recovered from COVID-19. The specimen was PBMCs or T cells enriched from blood (not recorded which). The CDR3, as DNA: TGTGCCAGCAGCGGGGGCACCCAATTCTACAATGAGCAGTTCTTC. This encodes CASSGGTQFYNEQFF.